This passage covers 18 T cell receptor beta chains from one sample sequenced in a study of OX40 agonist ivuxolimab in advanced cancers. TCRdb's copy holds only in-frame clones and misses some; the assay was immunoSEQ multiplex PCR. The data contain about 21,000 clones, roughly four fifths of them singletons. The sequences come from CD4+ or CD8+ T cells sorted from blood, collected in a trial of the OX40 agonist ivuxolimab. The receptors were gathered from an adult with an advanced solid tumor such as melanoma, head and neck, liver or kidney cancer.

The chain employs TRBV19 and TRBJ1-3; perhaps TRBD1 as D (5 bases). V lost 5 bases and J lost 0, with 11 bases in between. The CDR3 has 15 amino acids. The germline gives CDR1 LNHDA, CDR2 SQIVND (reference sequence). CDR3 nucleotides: TGTGCCAGTAGTTCCGACAGTTCCTCTGGAAACACCATATATTTT. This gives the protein CASSSDSSSGNTIYF.

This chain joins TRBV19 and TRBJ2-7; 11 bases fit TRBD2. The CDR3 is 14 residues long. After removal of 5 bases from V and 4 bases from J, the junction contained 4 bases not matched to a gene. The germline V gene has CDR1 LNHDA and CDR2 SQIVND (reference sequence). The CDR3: CASSWTSGSYEQYF. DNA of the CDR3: TGTGCCAGTAGTTGGACTAGCGGGTCTTACGAGCAGTACTTC.

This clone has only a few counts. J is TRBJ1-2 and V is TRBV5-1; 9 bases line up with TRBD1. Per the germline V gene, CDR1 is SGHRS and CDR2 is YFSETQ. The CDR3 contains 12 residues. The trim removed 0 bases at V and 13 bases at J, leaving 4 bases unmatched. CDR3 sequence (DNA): TGCGCCAGCAGCTTGGAAGGGACAGGGTTCACCTTC. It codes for CASSLEGTGFTF.

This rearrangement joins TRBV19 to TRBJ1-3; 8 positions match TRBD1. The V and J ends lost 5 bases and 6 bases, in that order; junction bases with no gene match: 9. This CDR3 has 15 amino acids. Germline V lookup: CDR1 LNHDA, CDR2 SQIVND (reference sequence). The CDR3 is CASSRLSGGENTIYF. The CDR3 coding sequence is TGTGCCAGTAGTCGTCTTTCAGGGGGCGAAAACACCATATATTTT.

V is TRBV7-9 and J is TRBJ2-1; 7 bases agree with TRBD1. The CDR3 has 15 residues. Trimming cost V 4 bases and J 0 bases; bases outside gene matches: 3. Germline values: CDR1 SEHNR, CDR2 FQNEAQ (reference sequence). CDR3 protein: CASSYRQGSYNEQFF. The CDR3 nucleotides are TGTGCCAGCAGCTACCGACAGGGCTCCTACAATGAGCAGTTCTTC.

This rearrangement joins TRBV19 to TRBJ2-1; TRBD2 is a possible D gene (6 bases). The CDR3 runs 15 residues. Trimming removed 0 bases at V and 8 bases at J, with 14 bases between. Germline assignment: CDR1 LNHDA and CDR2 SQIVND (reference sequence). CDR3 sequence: CASSIDGAGLDEQFF. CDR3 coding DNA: TGTGCCAGTAGTATAGATGGAGCGGGTTTGGATGAGCAGTTCTTC.

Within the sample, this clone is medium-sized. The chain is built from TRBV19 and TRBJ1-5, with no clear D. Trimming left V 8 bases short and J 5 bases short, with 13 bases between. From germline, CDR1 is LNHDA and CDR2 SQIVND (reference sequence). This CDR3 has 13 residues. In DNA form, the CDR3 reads TGTGCCAGTGCCTGGGAGGAGGATCAGCCCCAGCATTTT. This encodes CASAWEEDQPQHF.

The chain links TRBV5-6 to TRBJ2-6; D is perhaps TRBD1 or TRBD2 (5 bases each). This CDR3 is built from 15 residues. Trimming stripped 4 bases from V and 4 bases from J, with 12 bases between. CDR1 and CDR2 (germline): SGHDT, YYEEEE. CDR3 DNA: TGTGCCAGCAGCCCGGGGCCCTCGGGGGCCAACGTCCTGACTTTC. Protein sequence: CASSPGPSGANVLTF.

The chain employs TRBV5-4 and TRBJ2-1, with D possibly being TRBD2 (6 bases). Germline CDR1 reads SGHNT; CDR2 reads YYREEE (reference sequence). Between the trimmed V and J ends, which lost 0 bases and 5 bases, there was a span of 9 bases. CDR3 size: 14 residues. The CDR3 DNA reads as TGTGCCAGCAGCTTGGACAGGACTAACAATGAGCAGTTCTTC. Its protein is CASSLDRTNNEQFF.

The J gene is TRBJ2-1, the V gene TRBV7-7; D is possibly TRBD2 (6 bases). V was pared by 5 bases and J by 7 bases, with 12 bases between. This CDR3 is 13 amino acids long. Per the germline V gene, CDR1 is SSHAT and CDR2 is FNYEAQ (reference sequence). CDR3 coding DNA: TGTGCCAGCAGCCCGGGGGTGGGGAATGAGCAGTTCTTC. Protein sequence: CASSPGVGNEQFF.

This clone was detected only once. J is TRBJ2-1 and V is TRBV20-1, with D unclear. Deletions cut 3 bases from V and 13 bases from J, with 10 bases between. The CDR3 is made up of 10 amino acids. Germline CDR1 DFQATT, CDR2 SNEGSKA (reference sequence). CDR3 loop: CSARLGVQFF. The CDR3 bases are TGCAGTGCTAGGTTAGGAGTTCAGTTCTTC.

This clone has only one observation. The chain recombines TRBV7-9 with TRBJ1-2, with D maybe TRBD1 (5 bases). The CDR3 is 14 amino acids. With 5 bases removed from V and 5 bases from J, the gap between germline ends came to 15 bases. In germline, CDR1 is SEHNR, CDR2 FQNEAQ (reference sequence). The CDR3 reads CASSPGTDEYGYTF. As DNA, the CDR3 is TGTGCCAGCAGCCCCGGGACTGATGAATATGGCTACACCTTC.

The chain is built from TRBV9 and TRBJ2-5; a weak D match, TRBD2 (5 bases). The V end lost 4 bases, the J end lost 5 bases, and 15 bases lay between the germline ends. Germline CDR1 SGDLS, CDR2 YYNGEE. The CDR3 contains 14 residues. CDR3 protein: CASSPRPERETQYF. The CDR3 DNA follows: TGTGCCAGCAGCCCCAGGCCGGAGCGGGAGACCCAGTACTTC.

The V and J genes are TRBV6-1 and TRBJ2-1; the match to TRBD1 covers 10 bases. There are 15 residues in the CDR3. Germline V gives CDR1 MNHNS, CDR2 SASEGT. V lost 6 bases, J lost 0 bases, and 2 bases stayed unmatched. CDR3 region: CASRGDRGSYNEQFF. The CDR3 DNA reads TGTGCCAGCAGGGGGGACAGGGGCTCCTACAATGAGCAGTTCTTC.

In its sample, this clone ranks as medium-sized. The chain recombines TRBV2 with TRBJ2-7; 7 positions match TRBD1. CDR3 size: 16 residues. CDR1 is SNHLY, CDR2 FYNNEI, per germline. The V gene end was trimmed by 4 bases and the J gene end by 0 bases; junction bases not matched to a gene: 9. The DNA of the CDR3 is TGTGCCAGCAGTGGGCGGTCCGCAGGGGGCTCCTACGAGCAGTACTTC. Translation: CASSGRSAGGSYEQYF. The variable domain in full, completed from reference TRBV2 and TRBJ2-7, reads EPEVTQTPSHQVTQMGQEVILRCVPISNHLYFYWYRQILGQKVEFLVSFYNNEISEKSEIFDDQFSVERPDGSNFTLKIRSTKLEDSAMYFCASSGRSAGGSYEQYFGPGTRLTVT.

CDR3 residues: CASSFRESRYTDTQYF. The CDR3 DNA follows: TGTGCCAGCAGCTTTCGGGAGTCCAGATACACAGATACGCAGTATTTT. J is TRBJ2-3 and V is TRBV14; possible D gene TRBD2, 6 bases. V was pared by 5 bases and J by 2 bases, with 17 bases between. Germline V gene lookup returns CDR1 SGHDN and CDR2 FVKESK. The CDR3 contains 16 residues.

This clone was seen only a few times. CDR3 in DNA: TGTGCCAGCATGTGGACAGGGAGAACTGAAGCTTTCTTT. It translates to CASMWTGRTEAFF. V is TRBV2 and J is TRBJ1-1; the match to TRBD1 covers 8 bases. The V segment lost 7 bases and the J segment 5 bases; nucleotides outside the gene matches: 6. The germline V gene has CDR1 SNHLY and CDR2 FYNNEI. CDR3 length: 13 residues.

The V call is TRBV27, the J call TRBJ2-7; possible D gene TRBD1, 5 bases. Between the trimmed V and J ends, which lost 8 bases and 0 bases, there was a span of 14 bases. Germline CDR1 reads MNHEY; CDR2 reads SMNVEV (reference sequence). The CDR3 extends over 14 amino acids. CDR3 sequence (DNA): TGTGCCAGCGGTTCGGATGGGGCCTCCTACGAGCAGTACTTC. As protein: CASGSDGASYEQYF.